The clone carrying this TCR beta chain was counted at least ten times. The V end was cut by 4 bases, the J end by 5 bases, with 15 bases between. The CDR3 has 14 residues. Germline V gene lookup returns CDR1 MNHEY and CDR2 SVGAGI. Patients included in sequencing had previously demonstrated CD8+CD57+ cell expansion by flow cytometry. These data come from a study of CD8+CD57+ T cells in acquired aplastic anemia. At the level of the study: On average, sorted CD4+ and CD8+ cells gave about 2.9 ug of DNA.

Template material for TCR beta VDJ and CDR3 profiling consisted of genomic DNA. One entry per CDR3 protein results from TCRdb running MiXCR on the reads. The sample includes around 200,000 distinct CDR3 sequences, under 50% of them seen just once. V is TRBV6-5 and J is TRBJ2-7, with D maybe TRBD2 (7 bases). Specimen: sorted CD4+, CD8+, or CD8+CD57+ T cells (not recorded which) from PBMCs. The origin of this receptor is a human donor with aplastic anemia. This CDR3 is CASSWRGGGNEQYF. The CDR3 DNA follows: TGTGCCAGCAGTTGGAGGGGGGGCGGCAACGAGCAGTACTTC.